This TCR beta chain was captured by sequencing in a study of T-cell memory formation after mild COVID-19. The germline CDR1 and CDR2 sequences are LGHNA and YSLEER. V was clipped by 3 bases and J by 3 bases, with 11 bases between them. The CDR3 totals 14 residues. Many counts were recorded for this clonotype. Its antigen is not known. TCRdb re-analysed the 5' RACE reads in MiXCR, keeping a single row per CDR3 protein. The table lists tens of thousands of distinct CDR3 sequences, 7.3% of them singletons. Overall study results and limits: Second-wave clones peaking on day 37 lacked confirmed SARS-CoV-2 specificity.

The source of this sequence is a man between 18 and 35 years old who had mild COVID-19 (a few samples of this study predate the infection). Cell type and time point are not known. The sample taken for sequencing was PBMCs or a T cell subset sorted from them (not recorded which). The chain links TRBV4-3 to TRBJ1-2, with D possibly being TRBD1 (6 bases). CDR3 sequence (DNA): TGCGCCAGCAGCCACGAACAGGGCTACTATGGCTACACCTTC. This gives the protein CASSHEQGYYGYTF.